This TCR beta chain emerged from a study of T cell responses to AZD1222 COVID-19 vaccine. CDR3 size: 17 residues. The germline CDR1 and CDR2 sequences are LGHDT and YNNKEL (reference sequence). J was trimmed by 3 bases and V by 4 bases; bases with no gene match: 9. Method: immunoSEQ multiplex PCR; TCRdb's copy keeps in-frame clones and lacks some. Of approximately 130,000 clones in the sample, 80% to 90% were seen once. The study, taken as a whole, reports: Females made up more of the donors, who were largely white British, and clonal diversity may have come out too low. Unmutated variant regions are reportedly targeted by nearly half of spike-specific TCRs.

As concerns this clone: Its antigen remains unidentified.

The gene calls are TRBV3-1 (or the pseudogene TRBV3-2) and TRBJ2-5; TRBD2 agrees at 12 bases. The clonotype originates from an adult in good health. Sequenced here: peripheral blood, sampled on day 0 of MenACWY control vaccination. The CDR3 DNA reads as TGTGCCAGCAGCCCCGGACTAGCGGGATGGGTAGAAGAGACCCAGTACTTC. This encodes CASSPGLAGWVEETQYF.